This passage covers 7 T cell receptor beta chains from one sample sequenced in a study of blood T cell repertoires in COVID-19. TCRdb keeps only in-frame clones here, not all; method: immunoSEQ multiplex PCR. The top ten clones hold over 7.5% of a sample with 150,000 to 200,000 clones, about 82% of them seen once. Sequences were obtained from PBMCs or T cells enriched from blood (not recorded which). The source of these receptors is a woman between 25 and 40 years old who had recovered from COVID-19.

This clone appeared a single time. Written as DNA, the CDR3 is TGCGCCAGCAGCTTGCTCCCTAGCGGGGGATACGAGCAGTACTTC. The encoded protein is CASSLLPSGGYEQYF. The rearrangement uses TRBV5-1 and TRBJ2-7; 10 bases line up with TRBD2. CDR3 length: 15 residues. The trim removed 1 base at V and 4 bases at J, leaving 5 bases unmatched. Germline V gene data show CDR1 as SGHRS and CDR2 as YFSETQ.

The chain is built from TRBV19 and TRBJ2-7; D perhaps matches TRBD2 (5 bases). V shed 4 bases and J shed 2 bases, with 18 bases lying between them. CDR1 is LNHDA and CDR2 is SQIVND in the germline V gene (reference sequence). The CDR3 covers 16 residues. CDR3 residues: CASSTGILTPTYEQYF. CDR3 bases: TGTGCCAGTAGTACGGGGATTCTGACACCGACCTACGAGCAGTACTTC.

As regards this clone: The same CDR3 also results from other DNA sequences found in this sample. The chain has TRBV9 and TRBJ2-7, with 8 bases fitting TRBD2. The CDR3 consists of 15 residues. Trimming cost V 2 bases and J 2 bases; bases outside gene matches: 6. CDR1 is SGDLS, CDR2 YYNGEE, per germline. The CDR3 coding sequence is TGTGCCAGCAGCGTGGCGGGAGGACTTACCTACGAGCAGTACTTC. It codes for CASSVAGGLTYEQYF.

The chain is built from TRBV6-5 and TRBJ1-3; D is possibly TRBD1 (6 bases). The V and J ends lost 8 bases and 0 bases respectively, with 11 bases between them. CDR3 length: 14 amino acids. Germline V gene lookup returns CDR1 MNHEY and CDR2 SVGAGI. The CDR3 DNA is TGTGCCAGCGCAAGGGACAACTCTGGAAACACCATATATTTT. Amino acids: CASARDNSGNTIYF.

The chain links TRBV6-6 to TRBJ2-7; maybe TRBD2 (5 bases). Germline assignment: CDR1 MNHNY and CDR2 SVGAGI (reference sequence). The CDR3 covers 14 residues. V shed 5 bases and J shed 0 bases, with 11 bases lying between them. The DNA of the CDR3 is TGTGCCAGCAGTCCGGACTGGAGCTCCTACGAGCAGTACTTC. It specifies CASSPDWSSYEQYF.

The genes are TRBV27 and TRBJ2-7; 7 positions agree with TRBD1. Looked up from germline, CDR1 is MNHEY and CDR2 is SMNVEV (reference sequence). CDR3 length: 14 amino acids. V trimming: 0 bases; J trimming: 3 bases; junction bases outside the gene matches: 2. CDR3 sequence (DNA): TGTGCCAGCAGTTTATCGGGACAGAACTACGAGCAGTACTTC. Its translation: CASSLSGQNYEQYF.

This sequence joins TRBV24-1 and TRBJ2-3, with 7 positions matching TRBD1. Germline V lookup: CDR1 KGHDR, CDR2 SFDVKD. The length of the CDR3 is 17 residues. With 4 bases clipped from V and 2 bases from J, the junction kept 11 bases outside the gene matches. CDR3 nucleotides: TGTGCCACCAGTGACCTGACAGGGAAAAGCGCCACAGATACGCAGTATTTT. It is translated as CATSDLTGKSATDTQYF.